The rows below give T cell receptor beta chains drawn from one sample of a study of OX40 agonist ivuxolimab in advanced cancers. Generated by immunoSEQ multiplex PCR, the TCRdb table keeps only in-frame clones and is missing some. There are approximately 87,000 clones in the sample; more than 75% occur only once, and about 0.87% lies in the top ten. The sample consisted of CD4+ or CD8+ T cells sorted from blood, taken in a trial of the OX40 agonist ivuxolimab. Source of these receptors: an adult with an advanced solid tumor such as melanoma, head and neck, liver or kidney cancer. Each CDR3 is given with its conserved first and last residue. A D gene is named only where the DNA matches it firmly. Only part of the rows carry a size: once, few, many, or a class if the clone is expanded.

TRBV7-9	NA	TRBJ1-2	TRBD1	CASSLEGQGVDGYTF	TGTGCCAGCAGCTTAGAGGGACAGGGGGTCGATGGCTACACCTTC
TRBV7-6	NA	TRBJ1-5	NA	CASSLAIGTGFNQPQHF	TGTGCCAGCAGCTTAGCTATAGGGACGGGATTTAATCAGCCCCAGCATTTT
TRBV30	NA	TRBJ1-6	TRBD1	CAWSVGTGPNSPLHF	TGTGCCTGGAGTGTAGGGACAGGGCCTAATTCACCCCTCCACTTT
TRBV5-1	NA	TRBJ2-7	NA	CASRARQNRAYEQYF	TGCGCCAGCAGGGCAAGGCAAAATAGGGCCTACGAGCAGTACTTC
TRBV13	NA	TRBJ2-1	TRBD2	CASSPASGRTSYNEQFF	TGTGCCAGCAGTCCTGCAAGCGGGAGGACCTCCTACAATGAGCAGTTCTTC
TRBV7-8	NA	TRBJ2-2	NA	CASSKRTVERGELFF	TGTGCCAGCAGCAAACGGACTGTCGAACGGGGGGAGCTGTTTTTT
TRBV30	NA	TRBJ2-3	NA	CAWGGFVDTDTQYF	TGTGCCTGGGGGGGCTTTGTGGACACAGATACGCAGTATTTT
TRBV7-3	NA	TRBJ2-7	NA	CASSSDGGGEQYF	TGTGCCAGCAGCTCGGACGGGGGCGGGGAGCAGTACTTC
TRBV15	NA	TRBJ2-7	TRBD1	CATSRAGGRREQYF	TGTGCCACCAGCAGAGCAGGGGGTCGTCGAGAGCAGTACTTC
TRBV6-1	NA	TRBJ2-7	TRBD2	CASNERGSSYEQYF	TGTGCCAGCAACGAGCGGGGAAGCTCCTACGAGCAGTACTTC
TRBV7-3	NA	TRBJ2-2	NA	CASSLGGQNTGELFF	TGTGCCAGCAGCTTAGGGGGACAGAACACCGGGGAGCTGTTTTTT
TRBV5-1	once	TRBJ2-2	NA	CASSLALGVGELFF	TGCGCCAGCAGCTTGGCCCTGGGAGTGGGGGAGCTGTTTTTT
TRBV7-8	NA	TRBJ2-7	NA	CASSLAYTIYEQYF	TGTGCCAGCAGCTTAGCTTACACCATCTACGAGCAGTACTTC
TRBV18	NA	TRBJ2-3	NA	CASSPFVRGPNTQYF	TGTGCCAGCTCACCATTTGTACGCGGGCCGAATACGCAGTATTTT
TRBV18	NA	TRBJ1-1	NA	CASSPQSEMNTEAFF	TGTGCCAGCTCACCACAATCAGAAATGAACACTGAAGCTTTCTTT
TRBV7-2	NA	TRBJ1-2	NA	CASRFGRGNYGYTF	TGTGCCAGCAGGTTCGGACGCGGTAACTATGGCTACACCTTC